These 15 T cell receptor beta chains were all obtained from the same sample, sequenced in a study of T cell repertoires in cytomegalovirus infection. TCRdb redid the calling of the reads with MiXCR, one entry per CDR3 protein. The sample yields around 440,000 distinct CDR3 sequences, roughly 10% seen once. Input material: PBMCs. These receptors were taken from a human donor in good health (CMV status not recorded). Some clones in this sample may be carry-over from other donors' samples.

This clonotype occurred many times. V gene TRBV11-2 combines with J gene TRBJ2-3; a weak D match, TRBD2 (5 bases). The CDR3 loop spans 13 amino acids. Trimming pared 3 bases from V and 9 bases from J, leaving 13 bases between. Per germline, CDR1 SGHAT and CDR2 FQNNGV. In DNA form, the CDR3 reads TGTGCCAGCAGCTTCGGGGTAACTGGGACGCAGTATTTT. It is translated as CASSFGVTGTQYF.

This clonotype was observed many times. The chain joins TRBV28 to TRBJ1-1, with a tentative D call TRBD1 (5 bases). Trimming removed 5 bases at V and 7 bases at J, with 17 bases between. CDR3 length: 14 residues. Germline lookup yields CDR1 MDHEN and CDR2 SYDVKM. The CDR3 region has the DNA TGTGCCAGCAGTCGGACACATTCTTTTAGTGAAGCTTTCTTT. Its translation is CASSRTHSFSEAFF.

This clonotype was detected only a few times. The gene calls are TRBV20-1 and TRBJ2-1; TRBD2 agrees at 9 bases. Germline CDR1 is DFQATT and CDR2 is SNEGSKA (reference sequence). After removal of 1 base from V and 6 bases from J, the junction contained 7 bases not matched to a gene. The CDR3 spans 15 residues. The CDR3 bases are TGCAGTGCTAGAGTTGCGGGAGGGCCCGGCAATGAGCAGTTCTTC. It encodes CSARVAGGPGNEQFF.

In this sample, this clonotype turned up many times. This chain connects TRBV7-2 to TRBJ2-1; 9 positions match TRBD1. Trimming cost V 5 bases and J 1 base; bases outside gene matches: 3. This CDR3 region has 15 residues. Germline assignment: CDR1 SGHTA and CDR2 FQGNSA. CDR3 in DNA: TGTGCCAGCAGCACTGACAGGGGGTCCTACAATGAGCAGTTCTTC. This translates into CASSTDRGSYNEQFF.

Many counts were recorded for this clonotype. The chain combines TRBV5-1 with TRBJ1-1; no definite D call. CDR1 is SGHRS, CDR2 YFSETQ, per germline. There are 14 residues in the CDR3. The V end lost 0 bases, the J end lost 1 base, and 7 bases lay between the germline ends. The CDR3 is CASSLVPGNTEAFF. The DNA of the CDR3 is TGCGCCAGCAGCTTGGTTCCAGGGAACACTGAAGCTTTCTTT.

The V call is TRBV14, the J call TRBJ2-6, with 10 bases lining up with TRBD1. Germline V CDR1 and CDR2: SGHDN, FVKESK. The CDR3 length is 16 residues. Trimming cost V 8 bases and J 1 base; bases outside gene matches: 5. The CDR3 bases are TGTGCCAGCGCCCGGACAGGGGGATCTGGGGCCAACGTCCTGACTTTC. It codes for CASARTGGSGANVLTF.

This clonotype was observed at least ten times. V and J are TRBV11-1 and TRBJ2-2, with a tentative D call TRBD1 (6 bases). Germline CDR1 and CDR2: SGHAT and FQDESV (reference sequence). V dropped 5 bases and J dropped 4 bases, with 14 bases sitting between them. CDR3 size: 15 residues. The CDR3 DNA reads as TGTGCCAGCAGCCCTAGGGGGTCTGGCACCGGGGAGCTGTTTTTT. Protein product: CASSPRGSGTGELFF.

This clonotype was found many times. CDR3 region: CASSPGQGADNEQFF. CDR3 DNA: TGTGCCAGCAGTCCCGGACAGGGGGCCGACAATGAGCAGTTCTTC. V gene TRBV6-5 combines with J gene TRBJ2-1; 11 bases agree with TRBD1. J was trimmed by 5 bases and V by 5 bases; bases with no gene match: 5. CDR1 MNHEY and CDR2 SVGAGI come from the germline V gene. The CDR3 runs to 15 residues.

V gene TRBV20-1 combines with J gene TRBJ1-2; the D is unclear. CDR1 and CDR2 (germline): DFQATT, SNEGSKA (reference sequence). This CDR3 is built from 12 residues. Between the trimmed V and J ends, which lost 0 bases and 6 bases, there was a span of 8 bases. The CDR3 reads CSARELRHGYTF. Here the CDR3 DNA reads TGCAGTGCTAGAGAGTTGCGACATGGCTACACCTTC.

Only a few counts were recorded for this clonotype. CDR3 in DNA: TGTGCCAGCAGCGCTTGGACAGATACGCAGTATTTT. Translating it yields CASSAWTDTQYF. The chain joins TRBV9 to TRBJ2-3, with D unresolved. Germline loops: CDR1 SGDLS, CDR2 YYNGEE. Trimming took 3 bases from V and 3 from J, leaving 5 bases between them. The CDR3 has 12 amino acids.

This clonotype was detected many times. This chain connects TRBV4-2 to TRBJ2-7; 8 bases fit TRBD2. This CDR3 contains 16 residues. V dropped 0 bases and J dropped 3; count of bases not matched to a gene: 7. The germline V gene has CDR1 LGHNA and CDR2 YNFKEQ. Written as DNA, the CDR3 is TGTGCCAGCAGCCAAGATCCCTCGCGGGGGGACTACGAGCAGTACTTC. Protein sequence: CASSQDPSRGDYEQYF.

The chain carries TRBV9 and TRBJ2-6; no clear D gene. Deletions cut 0 bases from V and 0 bases from J, with 4 bases between. CDR1 is SGDLS, CDR2 YYNGEE, per germline. CDR3 length equals 15 residues. As DNA, the CDR3 is TGTGCCAGCAGCGTAGTAACCTCTGGGGCCAACGTCCTGACTTTC. Residues: CASSVVTSGANVLTF. Supplemented by reference TRBV9 and TRBJ2-6, the full variable domain reads DSGVTQTPKHLITATGQRVTLRCSPRSGDLSVYWYQQSLDQGLQFLIQYYNGEERAKGNILERFSAQQFPDLHSELNLSSLELGDSALYFCASSVVTSGANVLTFGAGSRLTVL.

In this sample, this clonotype turned up a few times. V is TRBV5-4 and J is TRBJ2-7; unclear D gene. The germline CDR1 and CDR2 sequences are SGHNT and YYREEE (reference sequence). The CDR3 runs to 14 residues. V lost 2 bases and J 2 bases, leaving 11 bases between the germline ends. The CDR3 sequence is CASSFSLKPYEQYF. CDR3 nucleotides: TGTGCCAGCAGCTTCTCACTAAAACCCTACGAGCAGTACTTC.

This clonotype was picked up many times. The chain links TRBV7-8 to TRBJ2-1; D possibly corresponds to TRBD2 (6 bases). The V end lost 4 bases, the J end lost 0 bases, and 13 bases lay between the germline ends. CDR1 and CDR2 from the germline V gene are SGHVS and FQNEAQ. CDR3 length: 16 amino acids. The CDR3 reads CASSSQAGSSYNEQFF. The CDR3 nucleotides read TGTGCCAGCAGCTCCCAGGCGGGGAGCTCCTACAATGAGCAGTTCTTC.

In this sample, this clonotype turned up a few times. This chain connects TRBV27 to TRBJ2-3, with 16 positions matching TRBD2. Per the germline V gene, CDR1 is MNHEY and CDR2 is SMNVEV (reference sequence). V shed 3 bases and J 1 base; nucleotides not matched to a gene: 10. This CDR3 spans 20 amino acids. CDR3 in DNA: TGTGCCAGCAGTTTCGCCGGGACTAGCGGGAGGGCTTCGCGCACAGATACGCAGTATTTT. Protein sequence: CASSFAGTSGRASRTDTQYF.